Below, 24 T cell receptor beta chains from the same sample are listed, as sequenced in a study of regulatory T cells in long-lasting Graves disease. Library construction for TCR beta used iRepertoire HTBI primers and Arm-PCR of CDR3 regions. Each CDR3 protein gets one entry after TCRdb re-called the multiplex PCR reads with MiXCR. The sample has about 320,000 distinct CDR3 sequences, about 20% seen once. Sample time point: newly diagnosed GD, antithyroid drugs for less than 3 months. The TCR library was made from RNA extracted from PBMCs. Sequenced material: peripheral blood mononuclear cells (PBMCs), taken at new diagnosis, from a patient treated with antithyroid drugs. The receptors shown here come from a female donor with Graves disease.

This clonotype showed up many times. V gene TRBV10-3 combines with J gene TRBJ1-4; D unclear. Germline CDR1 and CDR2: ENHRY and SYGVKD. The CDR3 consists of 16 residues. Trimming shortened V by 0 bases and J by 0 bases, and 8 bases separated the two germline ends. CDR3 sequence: CAISESRVATNEKLFF. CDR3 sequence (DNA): TGTGCCATCAGTGAGTCGAGGGTTGCAACTAATGAAAAACTGTTTTTT.

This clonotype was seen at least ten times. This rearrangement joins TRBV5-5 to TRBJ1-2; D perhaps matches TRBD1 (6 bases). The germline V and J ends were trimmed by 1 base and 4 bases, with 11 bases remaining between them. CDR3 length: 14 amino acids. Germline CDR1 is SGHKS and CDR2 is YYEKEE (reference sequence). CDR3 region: CASSLRGSSYGYTF. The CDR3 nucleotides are TGTGCCAGCAGCTTGAGGGGGTCCAGCTATGGCTACACCTTC.

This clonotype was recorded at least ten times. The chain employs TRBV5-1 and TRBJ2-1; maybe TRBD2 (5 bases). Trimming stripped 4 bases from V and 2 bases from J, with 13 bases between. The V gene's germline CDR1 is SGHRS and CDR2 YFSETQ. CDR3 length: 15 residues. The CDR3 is CASSTAEPTYNEQFF. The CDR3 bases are TGCGCCAGCAGCACAGCGGAGCCCACCTACAATGAGCAGTTCTTC.

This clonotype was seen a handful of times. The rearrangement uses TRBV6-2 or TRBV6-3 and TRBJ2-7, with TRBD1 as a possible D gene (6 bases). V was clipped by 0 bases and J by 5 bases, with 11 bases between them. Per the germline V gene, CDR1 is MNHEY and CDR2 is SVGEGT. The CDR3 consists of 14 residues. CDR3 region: CASSYSTGQNEQYF. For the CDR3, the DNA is TGTGCCAGCAGTTACTCGACTGGACAGAACGAGCAGTACTTC.

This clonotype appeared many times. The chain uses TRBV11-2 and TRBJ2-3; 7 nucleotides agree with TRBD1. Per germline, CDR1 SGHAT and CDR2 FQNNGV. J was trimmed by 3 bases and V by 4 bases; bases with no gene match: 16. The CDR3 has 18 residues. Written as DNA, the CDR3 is TGTGCCAGCAGCTCCCTAAAGACACCGGGACAGCGAACAGATACGCAGTATTTT. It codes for CASSSLKTPGQRTDTQYF.

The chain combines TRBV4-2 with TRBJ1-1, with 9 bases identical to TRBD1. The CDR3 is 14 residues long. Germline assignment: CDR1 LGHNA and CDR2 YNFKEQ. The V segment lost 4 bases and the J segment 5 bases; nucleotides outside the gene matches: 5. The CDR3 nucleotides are TGTGCCAGCAGCCCAGGGACAGGGCTAACTGAAGCTTTCTTT. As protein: CASSPGTGLTEAFF.

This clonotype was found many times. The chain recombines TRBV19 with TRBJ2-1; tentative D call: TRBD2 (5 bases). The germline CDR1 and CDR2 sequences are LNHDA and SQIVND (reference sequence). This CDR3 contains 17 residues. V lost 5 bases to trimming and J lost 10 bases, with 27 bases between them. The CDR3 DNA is TGTGCCAGTAGTCTCCTAGGAACGGGATCTCGCAACGGCGAGCAGTTCTTC. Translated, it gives CASSLLGTGSRNGEQFF.

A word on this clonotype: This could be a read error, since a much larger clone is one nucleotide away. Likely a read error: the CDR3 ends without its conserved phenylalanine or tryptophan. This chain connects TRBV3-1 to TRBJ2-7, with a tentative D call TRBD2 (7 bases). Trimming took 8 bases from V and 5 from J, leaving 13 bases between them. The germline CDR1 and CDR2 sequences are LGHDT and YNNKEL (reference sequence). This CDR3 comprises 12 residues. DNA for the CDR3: TGTGCCAGCGGGGGAGGGGGAGACGAGCAGTACTCC. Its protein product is CASGGGGDEQYS.

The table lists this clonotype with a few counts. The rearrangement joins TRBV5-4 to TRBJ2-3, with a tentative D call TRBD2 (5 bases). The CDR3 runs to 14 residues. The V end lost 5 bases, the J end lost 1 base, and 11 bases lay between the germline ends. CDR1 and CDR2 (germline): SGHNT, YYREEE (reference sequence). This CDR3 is CASRAGERTDTQYF. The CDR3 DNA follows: TGTGCCAGCAGGGCGGGTGAACGCACAGATACGCAGTATTTT.

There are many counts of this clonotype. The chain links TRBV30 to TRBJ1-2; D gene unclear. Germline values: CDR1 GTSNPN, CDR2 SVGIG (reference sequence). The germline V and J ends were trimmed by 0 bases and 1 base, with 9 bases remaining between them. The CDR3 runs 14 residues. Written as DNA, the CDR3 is TGTGCCTGGAGTGTATCGGTTCGTAACTATGGCTACACCTTC. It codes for CAWSVSVRNYGYTF.

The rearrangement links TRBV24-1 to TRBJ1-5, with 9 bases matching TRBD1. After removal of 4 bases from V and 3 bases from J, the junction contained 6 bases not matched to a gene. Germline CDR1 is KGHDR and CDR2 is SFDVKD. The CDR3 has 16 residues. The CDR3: CATSDEDRGANQPQHF. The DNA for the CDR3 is TGTGCCACCAGTGACGAAGACAGGGGGGCCAATCAGCCCCAGCATTTT.

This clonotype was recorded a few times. CDR3 sequence: CASSYGLADPNTGELFF. CDR3 DNA: TGTGCCAGCAGTTACGGGCTAGCGGACCCGAACACCGGGGAGCTGTTTTTT. The chain couples TRBV6-5 to TRBJ2-2; 7 nucleotides align to TRBD2. The germline CDR1 and CDR2 sequences are MNHEY and SVGAGI. J lost 0 bases, V lost 2 bases, and 6 bases had no gene match. CDR3 length: 17 amino acids.

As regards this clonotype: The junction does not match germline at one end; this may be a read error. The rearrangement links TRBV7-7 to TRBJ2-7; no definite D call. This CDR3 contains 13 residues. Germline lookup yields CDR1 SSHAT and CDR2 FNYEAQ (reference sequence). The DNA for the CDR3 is TGTGCTAGCAGCCCCCGCCGAGGATCTGAGCAGTACTTC. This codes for CASSPRRGSEQYF.

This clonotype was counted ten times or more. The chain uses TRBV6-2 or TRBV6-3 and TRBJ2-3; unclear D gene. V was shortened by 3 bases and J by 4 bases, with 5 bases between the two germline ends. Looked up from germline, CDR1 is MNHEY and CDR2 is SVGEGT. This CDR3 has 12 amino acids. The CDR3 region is CASSYASDTQYF. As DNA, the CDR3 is TGTGCCAGCAGTTATGCGTCAGATACGCAGTATTTT.

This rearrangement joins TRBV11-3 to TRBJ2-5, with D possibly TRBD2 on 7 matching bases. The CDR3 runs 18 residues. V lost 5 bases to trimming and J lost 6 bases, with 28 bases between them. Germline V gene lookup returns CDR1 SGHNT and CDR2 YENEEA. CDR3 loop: CASSQVGLATGGAKTQYF. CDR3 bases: TGTGCCAGCAGCCAAGTTGGTTTGGCTACGGGGGGCGCGAAGACCCAGTACTTC.

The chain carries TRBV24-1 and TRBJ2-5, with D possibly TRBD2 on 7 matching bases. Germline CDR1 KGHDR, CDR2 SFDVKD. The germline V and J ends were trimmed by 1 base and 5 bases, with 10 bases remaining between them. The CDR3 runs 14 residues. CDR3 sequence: CATSDLWGGETQYF. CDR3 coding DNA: TGTGCCACCAGTGATTTATGGGGGGGCGAGACCCAGTACTTC.

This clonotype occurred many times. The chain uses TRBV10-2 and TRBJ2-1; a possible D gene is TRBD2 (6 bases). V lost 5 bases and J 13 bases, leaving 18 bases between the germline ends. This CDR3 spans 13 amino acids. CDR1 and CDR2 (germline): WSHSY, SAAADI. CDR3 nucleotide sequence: TGCGCCAGCAGTAGCTCCGATAGCGGAACCCAGTTCTTC. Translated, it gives CASSSSDSGTQFF.

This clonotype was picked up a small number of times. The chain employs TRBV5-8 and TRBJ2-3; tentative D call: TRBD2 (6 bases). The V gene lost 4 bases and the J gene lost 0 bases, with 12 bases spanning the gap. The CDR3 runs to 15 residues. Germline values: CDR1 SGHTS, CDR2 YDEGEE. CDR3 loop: CASSGRDSSTDTQYF. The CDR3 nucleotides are TGTGCCAGCAGCGGCCGGGACTCTAGCACAGATACGCAGTATTTT.

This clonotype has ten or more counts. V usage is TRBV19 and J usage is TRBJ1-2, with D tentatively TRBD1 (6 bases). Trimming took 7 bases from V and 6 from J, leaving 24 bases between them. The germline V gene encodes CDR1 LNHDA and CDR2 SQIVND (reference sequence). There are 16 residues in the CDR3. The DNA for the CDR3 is TGTGCCAGTACCAACGGGGGGCCCATCAGGGCCAATGGCTACACCTTC. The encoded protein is CASTNGGPIRANGYTF.

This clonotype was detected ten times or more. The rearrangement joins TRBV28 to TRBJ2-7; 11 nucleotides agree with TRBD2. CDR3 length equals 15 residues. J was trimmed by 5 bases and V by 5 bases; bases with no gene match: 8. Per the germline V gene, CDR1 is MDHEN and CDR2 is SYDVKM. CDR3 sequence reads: CASSPTSGSFDEQYF. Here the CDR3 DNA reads TGTGCCAGCAGTCCAACTAGCGGGAGTTTCGACGAGCAGTACTTC.

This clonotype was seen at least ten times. CDR3 DNA sequence: TGTGCCTGGAGTGTATCAGATACGCAGTATTTT. Translated: CAWSVSDTQYF. The V gene is TRBV30, the J gene TRBJ2-3; D is unresolved. Looked up from germline, CDR1 is GTSNPN and CDR2 is SVGIG (reference sequence). Trimming removed 0 bases at V and 4 bases at J, with 2 bases between. CDR3 length equals 11 residues.

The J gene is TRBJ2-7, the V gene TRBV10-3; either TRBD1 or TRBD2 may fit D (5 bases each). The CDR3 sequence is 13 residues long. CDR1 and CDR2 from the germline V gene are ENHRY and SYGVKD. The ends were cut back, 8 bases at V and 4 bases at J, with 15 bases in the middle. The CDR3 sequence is CAIGDPGPYEQYF. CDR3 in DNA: TGTGCCATCGGGGACCCGGGTCCTTACGAGCAGTACTTC.

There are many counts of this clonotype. CDR3 DNA sequence: TGCAGTGCTAGAGGACCAAGGACTAGCGGGAGCACCGGGGAGCTGTTTTTT. Translation: CSARGPRTSGSTGELFF. The rearrangement links TRBV20-1 to TRBJ2-2; 13 nucleotides align to TRBD2. CDR3 length: 17 amino acids. CDR1 DFQATT and CDR2 SNEGSKA come from the germline V gene (reference sequence). J lost 4 bases, V lost 1 base, and 6 bases had no gene match.

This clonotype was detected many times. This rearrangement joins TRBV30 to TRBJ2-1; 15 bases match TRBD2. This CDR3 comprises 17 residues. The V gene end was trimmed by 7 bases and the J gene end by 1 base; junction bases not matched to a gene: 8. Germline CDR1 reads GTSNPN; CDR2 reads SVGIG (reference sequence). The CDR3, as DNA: TGTGCCTCCAGTCCCGGGACTAGCGGGGGGTCCTACAATGAGCAGTTCTTC. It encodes CASSPGTSGGSYNEQFF.